This record looks at one TCR beta chain sequence and its context. The target antigen is unknown. The source of the sample is a study of cytomegalovirus exposure and HLA in healthy donors. Study information: Earlier, some 180 million T cells were analyzed, and some 120 million unique TCR beta sequences were found among them.

PCR amplification relied on 60 Vbeta primers (plus 13 Jbeta primers). Clones were read by immunoSEQ multiplex PCR, and TCRdb kept only the in-frame ones, dropping some. Among 40,000 to 55,000 clones listed, about two thirds were seen once. The CDR3 loop spans 16 amino acids. In germline, CDR1 is SGHKS, CDR2 YYEKEE (reference sequence). Trimming cost V 6 bases and J 7 bases, with 25 bases left between them. Study-level points and caveats: Through in vitro validation, three CMV-associated chains were shown to be specific for CMV antigens.

The sequencing input was PBMCs. The clonotype was recovered from a man in his sixties in good health and CMV-seropositive. The rearrangement joins TRBV5-5 to TRBJ1-2, with D tentatively TRBD1 (5 bases). The CDR3 DNA sequence: TGTGCCAGCAACTCAGCGGCCTTTCAGGGAGGATCTGGCTACACCTTC. Translating it yields CASNSAAFQGGSGYTF.